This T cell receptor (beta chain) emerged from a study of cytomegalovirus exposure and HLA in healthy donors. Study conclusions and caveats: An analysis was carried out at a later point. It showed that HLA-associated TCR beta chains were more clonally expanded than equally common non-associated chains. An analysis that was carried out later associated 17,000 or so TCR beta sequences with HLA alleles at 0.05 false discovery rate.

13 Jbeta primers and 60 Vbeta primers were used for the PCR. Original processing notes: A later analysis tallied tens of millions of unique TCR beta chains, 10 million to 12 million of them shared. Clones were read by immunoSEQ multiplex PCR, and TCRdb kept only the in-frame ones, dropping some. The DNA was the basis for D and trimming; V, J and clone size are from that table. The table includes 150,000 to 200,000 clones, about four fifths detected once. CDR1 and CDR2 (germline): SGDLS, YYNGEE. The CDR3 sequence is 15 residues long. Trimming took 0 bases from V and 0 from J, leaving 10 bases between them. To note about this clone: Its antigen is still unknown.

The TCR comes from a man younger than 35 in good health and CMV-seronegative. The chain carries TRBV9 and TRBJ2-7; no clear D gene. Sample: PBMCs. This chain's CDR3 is CASSVGSLSSYEQYF. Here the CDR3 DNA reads TGTGCCAGCAGCGTAGGGTCCCTAAGCTCCTACGAGCAGTACTTC.